This T cell receptor (beta chain) originates from a study of post-analysis software for immune sequencing data. Study in general: Clinical courses comprised relapsing-remitting, secondary progressive and progressive-relapsing multiple sclerosis.

About this clonotype itself: The antigen remains unidentified.

Study-level points and caveats: Under F measure analysis, samples from one preparation batch co-clustered strongly. TRBV5-6, TRBV5-1 and TRBV20-1 belonged to a set of roughly 5 TRBV segments that were more frequent in patients than controls. Significantly lower normalized Chao1 diversity was seen in multiple sclerosis patients than in controls.

V was trimmed by 4 bases and J by 2 bases, leaving 18 bases between them. CDR1 is DFQATT and CDR2 is SNEGSKA in the germline V gene (reference sequence). The CDR3 loop spans 15 amino acids. The TCR beta cDNA libraries carried unique molecular identifiers. cDNA molecules numbering roughly 500,000 came from around 0.96 to 9.9 million T cells. TCRdb re-analysed the PCR reads in MiXCR, keeping a single row per CDR3 protein. The sample gives some 240,000 distinct CDR3 sequences, just over 35% of which show up once; around 5.2% is in the top ten. This chain uses TRBV20-1 with TRBJ2-7; D uncertain. The receptor's source is a girl aged 10-17 years with multiple sclerosis. The sample comprised blood. CDR3 in amino acids: CSAMTLRTGAYEQYF. The DNA of the CDR3 is TGCAGTGCTATGACTTTAAGGACCGGAGCCTACGAGCAGTACTTC.